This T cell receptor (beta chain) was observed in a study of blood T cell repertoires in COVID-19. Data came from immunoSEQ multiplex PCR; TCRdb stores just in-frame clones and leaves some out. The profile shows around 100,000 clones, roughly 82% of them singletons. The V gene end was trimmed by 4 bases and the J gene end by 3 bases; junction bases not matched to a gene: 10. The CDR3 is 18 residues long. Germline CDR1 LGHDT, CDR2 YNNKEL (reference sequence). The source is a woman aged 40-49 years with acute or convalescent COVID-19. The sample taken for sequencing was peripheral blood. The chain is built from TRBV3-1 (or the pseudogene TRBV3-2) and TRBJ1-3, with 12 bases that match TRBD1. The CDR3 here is CASSPYPGQGADGNTIYF. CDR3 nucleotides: TGTGCCAGCAGCCCGTATCCGGGACAGGGGGCAGATGGAAACACCATATATTTT.